This TCR beta chain appears in the sequencing data of a study of regulatory T cells in long-lasting Graves disease. Across the whole study: Graves' patients (newly diagnosed) had been on antithyroid drugs under 3 months. Study-level points and caveats: It was in persistent disease that TRBV28, TRBJ1-2 and TRBJ2-5 were favored.

Concerning this clonotype: Its target is unknown.

Sequencing libraries for TCR beta were prepared with iRepertoire HTBI primers and Arm-PCR of CDR3 regions. TCRdb re-called the multiplex PCR reads with MiXCR, one entry per CDR3 protein. Of around 470,000 distinct CDR3 sequences detected, roughly 15% appear once; the ten largest clones hold 17%. The time point denotes: newly diagnosed GD, antithyroid drugs for less than 3 months. After RNA was extracted from PBMCs, the TCR library was made from it. Germline values: CDR1 SSHAT, CDR2 FNYEAQ (reference sequence). The CDR3 is 14 amino acids. Between the trimmed V and J ends, which lost 1 base and 3 bases, there was a span of 10 bases. These records were also assigned to another study, of T cells in Graves' hyperthyroidism and ophthalmopathy. Per that study: TCR CDR3 regions were first amplified by RT-PCR with HTBI primers.

This sequence was found in a woman aged 50 to 60 with Graves disease. This material consisted of peripheral blood mononuclear cells (PBMCs), taken at new diagnosis, from a patient treated with antithyroid drugs. The chain carries TRBV7-7 and TRBJ2-7, with D possibly matching TRBD1 (6 bases). CDR3 DNA sequence: TGTGCCAGCAGCTTAGGCGCAGGGGACTACGAGCAGTACTTC. Residues: CASSLGAGDYEQYF.